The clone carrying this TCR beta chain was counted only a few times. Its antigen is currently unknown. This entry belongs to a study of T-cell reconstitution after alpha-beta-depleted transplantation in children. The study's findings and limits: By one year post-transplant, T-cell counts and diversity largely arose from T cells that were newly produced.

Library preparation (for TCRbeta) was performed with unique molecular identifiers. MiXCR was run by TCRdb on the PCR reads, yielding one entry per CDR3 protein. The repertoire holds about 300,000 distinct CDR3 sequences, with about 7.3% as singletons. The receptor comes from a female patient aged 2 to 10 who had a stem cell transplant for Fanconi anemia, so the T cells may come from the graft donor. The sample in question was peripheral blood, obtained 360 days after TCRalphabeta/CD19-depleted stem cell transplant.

The CDR3 DNA is TGTGCCAGCAGCCCCCCGGGCCCCCGGGGGGAGTTCTTC. The encoded protein is CASSPPGPRGEFF. The chain joins TRBV7-8 to TRBJ2-1; 7 positions agree with TRBD2. CDR3 length equals 13 residues. V lost 5 bases and J lost 14; bases outside the gene matches: 12. Germline assignment: CDR1 SGHVS and CDR2 FQNEAQ.